This TCR beta chain stems from a study of neurological immune-mediated disorders. Time point given: longitudinal time-point 3. This clonotype was seen ten or more times. With 10-nucleotide random UMIs, 5'RACE was used to make the cDNA. Over 180 million TCR-beta sequences from 15-18 subjects came from every sequencing run. TCRdb re-called the 5' RACE reads through MiXCR, storing one row per CDR3 protein. The sample lists roughly 50,000 distinct CDR3 sequences, about 12% occurring once. This CDR3 has 12 residues. Per germline, CDR1 SQVTM and CDR2 ANQGSEA. V lost 5 bases and J 1 base, leaving 8 bases between the germline ends.

Material for sequencing was PBMCs. The clonotype was recovered from a male donor with HTLV-1-associated myelopathy (HAM/TSP). V is TRBV29-1 and J is TRBJ1-1; no clear D gene. The CDR3 loop is CSVWSGNTEAFF. The CDR3 DNA follows: TGCAGCGTTTGGTCCGGGAACACTGAAGCTTTCTTT.